Described below is a single TCR beta chain sequence and its context. Its antigen is not known. This entry is derived from a study of cytomegalovirus exposure and HLA in healthy donors. As for the study in general: A subsequent analysis stated that the 120 or so validation repertoires were run on the same platform as the approximately 700 first-cohort repertoires. Findings and limits, study-wide: Cytomegalovirus-associated status was assigned to more than 150 TCR beta chains. It was reportedly the case that the classifier diagnosed cytomegalovirus status with high specificity and sensitivity. Specific recognition of CMV antigens was confirmed in vitro for a few chains (all CMV-associated).

Here immunoSEQ multiplex PCR was the method, and the copy in TCRdb shows in-frame clones only, minus some. The sample carries approximately 220,000 clones, roughly 84% recorded once. The length of the CDR3 is 12 residues. V shed 1 base and J shed 6 bases, with 7 bases lying between them. Per germline, CDR1 GTSNPN and CDR2 SVGIG (reference sequence). The TCR was taken from a woman between 25 and 40 years old in good health and CMV-seropositive. The chain carries TRBV30 and TRBJ2-1; no definite D call. Sequencing used PBMCs. The CDR3 protein is CAWSGHINEQFF. DNA for the CDR3: TGTGCCTGGAGTGGGCATATCAATGAGCAGTTCTTC.